One and the same sample provided the 8 T cell receptor beta chains below, sequenced in a study of cytomegalovirus exposure and HLA in healthy donors. This PCR relied on a set of 60 Vbeta primers and 13 Jbeta primers. Sequencing was performed with immunoSEQ multiplex PCR; in TCRdb, only in-frame clones are kept and a portion is missing. The top ten clones hold approximately 6.1% of a sample with 99,000 or so clones, 83% of them seen once. Sample: PBMCs. These TCRs come from a man between 18 and 35 years old in good health and CMV-seronegative.

CDR3 sequence reads: CASSFPTGENYGYTF. The CDR3 DNA reads TGTGCCAGCAGCTTCCCGACAGGGGAAAACTATGGCTACACCTTC. V usage is TRBV7-9 and J usage is TRBJ1-2, with 8 bases aligning to TRBD1. V gave up 3 bases and J gave up 2 bases; unmatched junction bases: 5. The CDR3 totals 15 residues. Germline V gives CDR1 SEHNR, CDR2 FQNEAQ (reference sequence).

The chain joins TRBV7-9 to TRBJ2-1; D may be TRBD2 (5 bases). Germline-derived CDR1 and CDR2 are SEHNR and FQNEAQ (reference sequence). Trimming cost V 3 bases and J 2 bases, with 11 bases left between them. The CDR3 consists of 15 residues. CDR3 residues: CASSLLKAAYNEQFF. The CDR3 coding sequence is TGTGCCAGCAGCTTGTTGAAAGCGGCCTACAATGAGCAGTTCTTC. The full variable domain, completed using reference TRBV7-9 and TRBJ2-1, is DTGVSQNPRHKITKRGQNVTFRCDPISEHNRLYWYRQTLGQGPEFLTYFQNEAQLEKSRLLSDRFSAERPKGSFSTLEIQRTEQGDSAMYLCASSLLKAAYNEQFFGPGTRLTVL.

The chain carries TRBV13 and TRBJ2-1; D perhaps matches TRBD2 (5 bases). The V gene lost 2 bases and the J gene lost 5 bases, with 16 bases spanning the gap. Looked up from germline, CDR1 is PRHDT and CDR2 is FYEKMQ (reference sequence). The CDR3 is 16 amino acids. The CDR3 DNA reads TGTGCCAGCAGCTTAAAATTATGGCGGGTCGACAATGAGCAGTTCTTC. Translation: CASSLKLWRVDNEQFF.

The rearrangement joins TRBV4-3 to TRBJ2-3; TRBD2 matches 7 bases. The CDR3 has 21 residues. Trimming removed 0 bases from V and 0 bases from J; junction bases left unmatched: 18. Germline V gene data show CDR1 as LGHNA and CDR2 as YSLEER. The CDR3 is CASSQESGMAGVEASTDTQYF. DNA of the CDR3: TGCGCCAGCAGCCAAGAATCCGGAATGGCGGGAGTCGAGGCGAGCACAGATACGCAGTATTTT.

This chain connects TRBV28 to TRBJ2-5; TRBD2 aligns across 7 bases. Germline CDR1 is MDHEN and CDR2 is SYDVKM. The CDR3 consists of 16 residues. V gave up 6 bases and J gave up 5 bases; unmatched junction bases: 15. As DNA, the CDR3 is TGTGCCAGCAGCTCATCAACCGGGAGGACGTTGGAGACCCAGTACTTC. It encodes CASSSSTGRTLETQYF.

This chain joins TRBV6-1 and TRBJ2-3, with 8 bases fitting TRBD1. The CDR3 has 16 amino acids. CDR1 MNHNS and CDR2 SASEGT come from the germline V gene. After removal of 3 bases from V and 0 bases from J, the junction contained 5 bases not matched to a gene. The CDR3 protein is CASSERTGSSTDTQYF. CDR3 DNA sequence: TGTGCCAGCAGTGAGAGGACAGGGTCTAGCACAGATACGCAGTATTTT.

The gene calls are TRBV28 and TRBJ2-7; TRBD2 matches 9 bases. Germline V gives CDR1 MDHEN, CDR2 SYDVKM. This CDR3 spans 16 amino acids. The V and J ends lost 6 bases and 0 bases, in that order; junction bases with no gene match: 9. The CDR3 here is CASSYTLAGNSYEQYF. In DNA, the CDR3 is TGTGCCAGCAGCTATACTCTAGCGGGAAACTCCTACGAGCAGTACTTC.

The V gene is TRBV7-3, the J gene TRBJ2-2; D unresolved. There are 16 residues in the CDR3. V lost 5 bases and J 0 bases, leaving 13 bases between the germline ends. From germline, CDR1 is SGHTA and CDR2 FQGTGA. This chain's CDR3 is CASSPGRLTNTGELFF. The CDR3 DNA follows: TGTGCCAGCAGCCCCGGTCGTTTGACGAACACCGGGGAGCTGTTTTTT.